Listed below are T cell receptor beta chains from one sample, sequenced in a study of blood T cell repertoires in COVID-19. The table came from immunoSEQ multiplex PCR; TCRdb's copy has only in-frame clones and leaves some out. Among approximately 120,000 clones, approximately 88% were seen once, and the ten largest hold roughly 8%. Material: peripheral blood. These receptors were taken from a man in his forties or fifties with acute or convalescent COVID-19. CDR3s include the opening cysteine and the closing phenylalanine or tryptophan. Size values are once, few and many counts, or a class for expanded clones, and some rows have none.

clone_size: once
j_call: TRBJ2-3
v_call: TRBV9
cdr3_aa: CASSVVPSGGSTDTQYF

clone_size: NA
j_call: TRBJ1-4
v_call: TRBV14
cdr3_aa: CASSKGGQINEKLFF

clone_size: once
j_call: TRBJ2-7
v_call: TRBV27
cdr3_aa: CASSLSLGVTYEQYF

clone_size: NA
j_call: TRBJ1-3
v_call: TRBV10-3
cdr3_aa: CATSKFSTAPGNTIYF

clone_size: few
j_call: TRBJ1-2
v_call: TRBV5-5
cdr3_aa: CASSRQGVGYGYTF

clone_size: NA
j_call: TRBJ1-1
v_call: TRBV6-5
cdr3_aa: CASTRTGDTEAFF

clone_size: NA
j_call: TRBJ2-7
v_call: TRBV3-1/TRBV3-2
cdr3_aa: CASSQEWTPNYEQYF

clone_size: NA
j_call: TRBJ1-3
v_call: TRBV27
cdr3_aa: CASSRQGITGNTIYF

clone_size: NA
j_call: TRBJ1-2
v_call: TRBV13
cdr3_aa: CASSTRQGAYYGYTF

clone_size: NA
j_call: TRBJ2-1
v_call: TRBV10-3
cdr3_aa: CATGQGGNEQFF

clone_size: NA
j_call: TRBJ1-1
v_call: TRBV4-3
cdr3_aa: CASSQEGLGGDTEAFF

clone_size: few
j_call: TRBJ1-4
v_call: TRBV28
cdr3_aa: CASSPAGSYFGKLFF

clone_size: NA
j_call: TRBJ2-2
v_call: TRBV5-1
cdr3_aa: CASSGDSKWTSGSFTGELFF

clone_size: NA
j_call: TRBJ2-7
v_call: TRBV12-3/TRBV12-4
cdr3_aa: CASRGTGYEQYF

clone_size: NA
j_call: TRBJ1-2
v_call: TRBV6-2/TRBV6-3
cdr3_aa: CASSYVSGDGYTF

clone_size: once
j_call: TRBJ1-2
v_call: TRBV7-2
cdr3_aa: CASSLRPGTGGALGYGYTF

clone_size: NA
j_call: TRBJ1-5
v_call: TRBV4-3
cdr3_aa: CASSQNINQPQHF

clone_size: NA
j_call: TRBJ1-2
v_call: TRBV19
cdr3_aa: CASRARVNYGYTF

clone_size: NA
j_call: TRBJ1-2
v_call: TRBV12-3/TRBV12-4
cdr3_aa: CASRLRQGAGYTF

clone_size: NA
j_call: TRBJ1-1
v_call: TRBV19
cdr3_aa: CATRQGANTEAFF

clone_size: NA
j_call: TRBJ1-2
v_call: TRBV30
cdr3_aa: CAWSGIGDQGYTF

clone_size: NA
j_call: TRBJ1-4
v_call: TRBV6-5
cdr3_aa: CASSYSRWGGIEKLFF

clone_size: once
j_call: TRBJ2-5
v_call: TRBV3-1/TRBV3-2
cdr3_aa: CASSNRQLQETQYF

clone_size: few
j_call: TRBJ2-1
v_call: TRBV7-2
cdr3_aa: CASSSQRVNEQFF

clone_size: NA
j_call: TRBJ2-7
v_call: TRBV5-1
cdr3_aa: CASSPRSLAGDGYEQYF

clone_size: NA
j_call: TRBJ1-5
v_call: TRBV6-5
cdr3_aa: CASRRTVDSNQPQHF

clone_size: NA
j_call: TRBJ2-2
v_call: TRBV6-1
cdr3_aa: CASSGDRGLGTGELFF

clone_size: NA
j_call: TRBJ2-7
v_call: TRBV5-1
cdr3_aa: CASSLQPGAAYEQYF

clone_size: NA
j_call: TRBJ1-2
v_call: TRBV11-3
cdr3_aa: CASSKAQGERNGYTF

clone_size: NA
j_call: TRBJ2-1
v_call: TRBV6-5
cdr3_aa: CASTQTPGGMEQFF

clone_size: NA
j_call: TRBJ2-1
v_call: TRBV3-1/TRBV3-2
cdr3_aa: CASSPSGTHNEQFF

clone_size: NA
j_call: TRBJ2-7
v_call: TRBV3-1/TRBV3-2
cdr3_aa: CASRTQGRHEQYF

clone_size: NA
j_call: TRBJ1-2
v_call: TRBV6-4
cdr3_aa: CASRQGGNNYGYTF

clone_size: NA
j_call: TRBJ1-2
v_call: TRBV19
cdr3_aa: CASSIGGTGNLFGYTF

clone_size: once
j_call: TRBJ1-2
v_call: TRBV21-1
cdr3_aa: CASSPMGKGYGYTF

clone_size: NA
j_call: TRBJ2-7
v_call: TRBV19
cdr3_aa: CASSISGEYYEQYF

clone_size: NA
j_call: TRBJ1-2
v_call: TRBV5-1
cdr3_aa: CASSLAGNGYTF

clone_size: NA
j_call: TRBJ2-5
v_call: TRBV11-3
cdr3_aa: CASSLDGGLETQYF

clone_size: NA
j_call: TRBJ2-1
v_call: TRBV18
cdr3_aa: CASSPQLVIDAYNEQFF

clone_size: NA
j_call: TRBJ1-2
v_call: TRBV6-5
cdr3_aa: CASSYDSSNYGYTF

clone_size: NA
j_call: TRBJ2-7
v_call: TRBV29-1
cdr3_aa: CSVEEQGPYEQYF

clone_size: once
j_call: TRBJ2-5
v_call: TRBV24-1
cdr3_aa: CATSYQQGGRETQYF

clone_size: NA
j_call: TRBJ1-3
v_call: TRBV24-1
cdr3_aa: CATPSRGFSGNTIYF

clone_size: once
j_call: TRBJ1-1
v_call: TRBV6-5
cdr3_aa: CATGRGQNTEAFF

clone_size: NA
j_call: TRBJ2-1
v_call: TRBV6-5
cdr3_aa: CASTLPSARYNEQFF

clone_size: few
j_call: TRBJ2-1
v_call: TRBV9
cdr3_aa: CASSVDISSSYNEQFF

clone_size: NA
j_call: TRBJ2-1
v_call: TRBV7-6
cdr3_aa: CASTSLSTSGGRQFF

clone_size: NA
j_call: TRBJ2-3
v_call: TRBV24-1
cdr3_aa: CATSDTRQGRTQYF

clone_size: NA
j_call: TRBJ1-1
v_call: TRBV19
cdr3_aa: CASSMHRGVTEAFF

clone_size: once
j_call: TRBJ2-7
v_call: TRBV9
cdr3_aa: CASSLGLAGTYEQYF

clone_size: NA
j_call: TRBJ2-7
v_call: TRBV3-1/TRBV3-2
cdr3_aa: CASSQDLLAYEQYF